This record concerns one T cell receptor beta chain sequence. Its antigen is unidentified. It is unclear where the CDR3 begins or ends on the DNA, so no DNA is shown, and the CDR3 is as TCRdb lists it. 5'RACE primed from the constant segment yielded TCR alpha and TCR beta cDNA libraries bearing sample barcodes and UMIs. TCRdb passed the 5' RACE reads through MiXCR, listing each CDR3 protein once. Found here are about 610,000 distinct CDR3 sequences, approximately 15% of them singletons; the top ten hold around 8.1%. This record belongs to a study of T-cell memory formation after mild COVID-19. The CDR3 is 16 residues long, ends included. The germline CDR1 and CDR2 sequences are LNHDA and SQIVND (reference sequence). Study-level findings and limits: Clones shrinking between day 15 and 85 showed a balanced CD4/CD8 split, and those that grew later tilted toward CD4+. Contracting CD4+ clones were located mainly in CM and EM, and CD8+ clones in EMRA. The finding that pre-infection memory included some responding clones suggested that cross-reactive memory joined.

The chain carries TRBV19 and TRBJ1-5; the table's D call, TRBD1, was not checked against the DNA. Input material: PBMCs or a T cell subset sorted from them (not recorded which). The TCR was taken from an adult woman who had mild COVID-19 (a few samples of this study predate the infection). Cell type and time point are not known. The CDR3 protein is CASTSDRTGSNQPQHF.